This T cell receptor (beta chain) was documented in a study of regulatory T cells in long-lasting Graves disease. Concerning this clonotype: Its matching antigen is unknown.

Findings and limits, study-wide: Clonotypes that were public and shared totalled a few thousand in persistent patients versus 966 in new patients. There was favoring of TRBV28, TRBJ1-2 and TRBJ2-5 in persistent disease.

Germline CDR1 MDHEN, CDR2 SYDVKM. The CDR3 extends over 16 amino acids. V was cut by 7 bases and J by 1 base, with 19 bases left in between. Time point described: newly diagnosed GD, antithyroid drugs for less than 3 months. RNA from PBMCs was the source of the TCR library. Combining iRepertoire HTBI primers with Arm-PCR of CDR3 regions, the authors built TCR beta libraries. TCRdb passed the multiplex PCR reads through MiXCR, listing each CDR3 protein once. The sample yields some 220,000 distinct CDR3 sequences, 15% to 20% seen once. This same sample was also part of a study on T cells in Graves' hyperthyroidism and ophthalmopathy. That study adds: Blood also held most thyroid clonotypes expanded beyond 0.001.

The material sequenced was peripheral blood mononuclear cells (PBMCs), taken at new diagnosis, from a patient treated with antithyroid drugs. The chain carries TRBV28 and TRBJ1-1, with D perhaps matching TRBD1 (5 bases). The TCR comes from a woman aged 25-40 years with Graves disease. The CDR3 here is CASTIPGLPSNTEAFF. DNA for the CDR3: TGTGCCAGCACCATCCCGGGACTCCCTTCGAACACTGAAGCTTTCTTT.